This entry concerns a single T cell receptor beta chain. The record originates from a study of T cells in Graves' hyperthyroidism and ophthalmopathy. This CDR3 comprises 15 residues. The germline CDR1 and CDR2 sequences are MDHEN and SYDVKM. Trimming shortened V by 2 bases and J by 4 bases, and 14 bases separated the two germline ends. The TCR beta CDR3 regions underwent amplification using RNA transcripts as the source. With the HTBI primer set, the TCR CDR3 went through a first round of RT-PCR. Via MiXCR, TCRdb re-called the multiplex PCR reads, giving one row per CDR3 protein. The table lists approximately 600,000 distinct CDR3 sequences, about 15% of them singletons. Individuals with ophthalmopathy presented a Clinical Activity Score of at least 3, a NOSPECS grade of at least 4 and a duration under 3 months.

The chain combines TRBV28 with TRBJ1-2; D gene uncertain. The sequenced sample consisted of blood. This TCR was sampled from a woman between 35 and 50 years old with Graves' ophthalmopathy. CDR3 coding DNA: TGTGCCAGCAGTTTAAGTTCAGCCGGGAGCTATGGCTACACCTTC. It encodes CASSLSSAGSYGYTF.